Below, 27 T cell receptor beta chains from the same sample are listed, as sequenced in a study of breast tumors, draining lymph nodes, adjacent tissues. Samples came from axillary lymph nodes draining the breast cancer. Using its own MiXCR run on the multiplex PCR reads, TCRdb lists one record per CDR3 protein. Found here are 150,000 to 200,000 distinct CDR3 sequences, about 30% of them singletons; the top ten hold 4% to 5.5%. The sample taken for sequencing was axillary lymph node tissue. The receptor set was obtained from a female donor with breast cancer. Some clones in this sample may be carry-over from other donors' samples.

As for this clonotype: A much larger clone lies a single base off, so this may be a read error. The V and J genes are TRBV5-5 and TRBJ1-3; D is ambiguous. The CDR3 has 15 amino acids. CDR1 SGHKS and CDR2 YYEKEE come from the germline V gene (reference sequence). Trimming stripped 5 bases from V and 0 bases from J, with 12 bases between. CDR3 in DNA: TGTGCCAGCAGTTGGGCGGGAGTCTCTGGAAACACCATATATTTT. Its protein is CASSWAGVSGNTIYF.

Ten or more counts support this clonotype. V gene TRBV7-3 combines with J gene TRBJ2-5; the D gene could be TRBD1 or TRBD2 (5 bases each). The germline V gene encodes CDR1 SGHTA and CDR2 FQGTGA. The CDR3 has 13 residues. V was trimmed by 4 bases and J by 1 base, leaving 7 bases between them. CDR3 sequence reads: CASSSGAQETQYF. The CDR3 DNA reads as TGTGCCAGCAGCTCCGGGGCCCAAGAGACCCAGTACTTC.

V usage is TRBV7-2 and J usage is TRBJ2-5; 11 bases agree with TRBD1. The length of the CDR3 is 17 residues. V was pared by 1 base and J by 9 bases, with 13 bases of the junction left unmatched. Germline CDR1 SGHTA, CDR2 FQGNSA. The CDR3 DNA reads as TGTGCCAGCAGCTTAGGCGGACAGGGGGCGCGCAGGGAGCCCCAGTACTTC. Amino acids: CASSLGGQGARREPQYF.

This clonotype was detected ten times or more. The chain couples TRBV6-5 to TRBJ2-5; 9 bases are shared with TRBD1. J gave up 5 bases and V 6 bases, and 10 bases lay outside the gene matches. This CDR3 is built from 15 residues. Germline lookup yields CDR1 MNHEY and CDR2 SVGAGI. The CDR3 DNA sequence: TGTGCCAGCAGAACCGGGACAGGGTTGCGGGAGACCCAGTACTTC. Protein product: CASRTGTGLRETQYF.

The gene calls are TRBV7-3 and TRBJ2-5, with a tentative D call TRBD2 (6 bases). V was shortened by 1 base and J by 8 bases, with 14 bases between the two germline ends. CDR1 and CDR2 from the germline V gene are SGHTA and FQGTGA. The CDR3 sequence is 14 residues long. The CDR3 DNA reads as TGTGCCAGCAGCTTAAATCCCGGGACTGCAACCCAGTACTTC. It is translated as CASSLNPGTATQYF. The full variable domain, completed using reference TRBV7-3 and TRBJ2-5, is GAGVSQTPSNKVTEKGKYVELRCDPISGHTALYWYRQSLGQGPEFLIYFQGTGAADDSGLPNDRFFAVRPEGSVSTLKIQRTERGDSAVYLCASSLNPGTATQYFGPGTRLLVL.

This clonotype was detected many times. V and J are TRBV6-1 and TRBJ1-2, with a tentative D call TRBD1 (5 bases). This CDR3 is 14 amino acids long. V lost 3 bases and J lost 7, with 15 bases in between. CDR1 is MNHNS and CDR2 is SASEGT in the germline V gene. CDR3 sequence reads: CASSEGDYRGGYTF. For the CDR3, the DNA is TGTGCCAGCAGTGAGGGTGATTATAGGGGTGGCTACACCTTC.

The V gene is TRBV20-1, the J gene TRBJ2-1; 9 bases are shared with TRBD1. The V gene end was trimmed by 6 bases and the J gene end by 13 bases; junction bases not matched to a gene: 16. This CDR3 region has 14 residues. Germline V gene data show CDR1 as DFQATT and CDR2 as SNEGSKA (reference sequence). The CDR3 DNA sequence: TGCAGTGCGAGGGACAGGGTCAACTACACTGATCAGTTCTTC. It yields the protein CSARDRVNYTDQFF.

The gene calls are TRBV24-1 and TRBJ2-7; a weak D match, TRBD1 (5 bases). The CDR3 consists of 16 residues. CDR1 and CDR2 from the germline V gene are KGHDR and SFDVKD. V was cut by 5 bases and J by 0 bases, with 16 bases left in between. As DNA, the CDR3 is TGTGCCACCAGTGGTGGGGCACCTCCGTGCTCCTACGAGCAGTACTTC. This encodes CATSGGAPPCSYEQYF.

The rearrangement links TRBV24-1 to TRBJ2-3; 10 bases are a match to TRBD2. Germline-derived CDR1 and CDR2 are KGHDR and SFDVKD. With V trimmed by 2 bases and J by 2 bases, 3 bases remained unmatched. The CDR3 has 16 residues. CDR3 nucleotide sequence: TGTGCCACCAGTGATTGGACTAGCGGCAACACAGATACGCAGTATTTT. Its protein product is CATSDWTSGNTDTQYF.

This clonotype has at least ten counts. The V gene is TRBV12-3 or TRBV12-4, the J gene TRBJ2-5, with D possibly called TRBD1 or TRBD2 (5 bases each). CDR3 length: 17 amino acids. The V gene lost 6 bases and the J gene lost 0 bases, with 20 bases spanning the gap. The CDR3 sequence is CASSLNWEWGNQETQYF. In DNA, the CDR3 is TGTGCCAGCAGCCTCAACTGGGAGTGGGGCAACCAAGAGACCCAGTACTTC.

This clonotype has at least ten counts. V usage is TRBV7-3 and J usage is TRBJ2-1, with D unclear. Trimming stripped 2 bases from V and 0 bases from J, with 14 bases between. This CDR3 has 17 residues. Germline loops: CDR1 SGHTA, CDR2 FQGTGA. This CDR3 is CASSLVPGSSSYNEQFF. The CDR3 DNA reads as TGTGCCAGCAGCTTAGTCCCAGGCTCGAGCTCCTACAATGAGCAGTTCTTC.

The table lists this clonotype with many counts. The J gene is TRBJ2-1, the V gene TRBV7-9; D might be TRBD1 (5 bases). The length of the CDR3 is 15 residues. The germline V gene has CDR1 SEHNR and CDR2 FQNEAQ (reference sequence). Deletions cut 5 bases from V and 4 bases from J, with 15 bases between. The CDR3 DNA is TGTGCCAGCAGCCTAGAGGCCTACAGGTACAATGAGCAGTTCTTC. Translation gives CASSLEAYRYNEQFF.

This clonotype was observed at least ten times. This sequence joins TRBV6-1 and TRBJ2-5; D may be TRBD2 (6 bases). V was shortened by 8 bases and J by 2 bases, with 18 bases between the two germline ends. This CDR3 has 15 amino acids. Germline lookup yields CDR1 MNHNS and CDR2 SASEGT. The CDR3 coding sequence is TGTGCCAGCCTCGTGGGTAGCGCGGGACAAGAGACCCAGTACTTC. Protein product: CASLVGSAGQETQYF.

This clonotype came up many times. The J gene is TRBJ1-2, the V gene TRBV20-1; D not resolved. CDR1 is DFQATT and CDR2 is SNEGSKA in the germline V gene (reference sequence). V was shortened by 0 bases and J by 8 bases, with 10 bases between the two germline ends. This CDR3 is built from 12 residues. The DNA of the CDR3 is TGCAGTGCTAGAGATCAACCCTCCGGCTACACCTTC. Encoded protein: CSARDQPSGYTF.

The gene calls are TRBV28 and TRBJ2-7; 9 positions match TRBD1. The J segment lost 12 bases and the V segment lost 6 bases, leaving 21 bases of the junction unmatched. Germline V gene sequence: CDR1 MDHEN, CDR2 SYDVKM. The CDR3 is made up of 16 amino acids. The CDR3 nucleotides read TGTGCCAGCAGACCTACAGGGGGCGGAGTGAATTCGGGGCCGTACTTC. This translates into CASRPTGGGVNSGPYF.

This clonotype was detected many times. V is TRBV7-2 and J is TRBJ2-7; D could derive from TRBD1 or TRBD2 (6 bases each). V lost 5 bases to trimming and J lost 7 bases, with 15 bases between them. Germline CDR1 is SGHTA and CDR2 is FQGNSA. This CDR3 is 13 amino acids long. The CDR3 region has the DNA TGTGCCAGCAGCCAACGGGGGCAGAGGGAGCAGTACTTC. As protein: CASSQRGQREQYF. The variable domain in full, with the rest retrieved from reference TRBV7-2 and TRBJ2-7, is GAGVSQSPSNKVTEKGKDVELRCDPISGHTALYWYRQSLGQGLEFLIYFQGNSAPDKSGLPSDRFSAERTGGSVSTLTIQRTQQEDSAVYLCASSQRGQREQYFGPGTRLTVT.

This clonotype came up many times. The V call is TRBV18, the J call TRBJ2-2; no firm D call. Trimming took 2 bases from V and 1 from J, leaving 2 bases between them. The CDR3 extends over 13 amino acids. Germline lookup yields CDR1 KGHSH and CDR2 LQKENI. The CDR3 nucleotides read TGTGCCAGCTCACCAGGGAACACCGGGGAGCTGTTTTTT. Amino acid sequence: CASSPGNTGELFF. The full variable domain, with the rest looked up from reference TRBV18 and TRBJ2-2, is NAGVMQNPRHLVRRRGQEARLRCSPMKGHSHVYWYRQLPEEGLKFMVYLQKENIIDESGMPKERFSAEFPKEGPSILRIQQVVRGDSAAYFCASSPGNTGELFFGEGSRLTVL.

The V and J genes are TRBV27 and TRBJ2-1; 9 bases map to TRBD1. Germline V gene lookup returns CDR1 MNHEY and CDR2 SMNVEV (reference sequence). V lost 5 bases and J lost 7; bases outside the gene matches: 3. The CDR3 covers 13 residues. CDR3 DNA sequence: TGTGCCAGCAGTACAGACAGGGGGAATGAGCAGTTCTTC. Translation: CASSTDRGNEQFF.

The chain carries TRBV15 and TRBJ2-1; no firm D call. Germline lookup yields CDR1 LNHNV and CDR2 YYDKDF (reference sequence). The CDR3 is 14 residues long. Trimming took off 0 bases at V and 6 bases at J, with 9 bases between the two ends. Here the CDR3 reads CATSREGWGNEQFF. Here the CDR3 DNA reads TGTGCCACCAGCAGAGAAGGGTGGGGCAATGAGCAGTTCTTC.

The sample holds many counts of this clonotype. This chain joins TRBV20-1 and TRBJ2-5; weak D call: TRBD1 (6 bases). Trimming pared 1 base from V and 5 bases from J, leaving 14 bases between. The CDR3 runs to 14 residues. Per germline, CDR1 DFQATT and CDR2 SNEGSKA (reference sequence). The CDR3 spells CSARVINRDETQYF. The CDR3, as DNA: TGCAGTGCTAGAGTTATCAACAGGGATGAGACCCAGTACTTC.

This clonotype was detected ten times or more. The V call is TRBV6-6, the J call TRBJ2-7; D is possibly TRBD1 or TRBD2 (5 bases each). V was trimmed by 6 bases and J by 2 bases, leaving 11 bases between them. CDR1 is MNHNY and CDR2 is SVGAGI in the germline V gene (reference sequence). The CDR3 runs to 13 residues. This CDR3 is CASSQVGAYEQYF. The CDR3 coding sequence is TGTGCCAGCAGCCAAGTGGGGGCCTACGAGCAGTACTTC.

This clonotype was observed at least ten times. The rearrangement links TRBV9 to TRBJ2-2; D is uncertain. The CDR3 has 13 residues. Trimming took off 4 bases at V and 10 bases at J, with 14 bases between the two ends. Germline V gene lookup returns CDR1 SGDLS and CDR2 YYNGEE. CDR3 residues: CASSTMNVEELFF. The CDR3 DNA follows: TGTGCCAGCAGCACCATGAACGTGGAGGAGCTGTTTTTT. Using reference TRBV9 and TRBJ2-2 for the parts outside the CDR3, the full variable domain is DSGVTQTPKHLITATGQRVTLRCSPRSGDLSVYWYQQSLDQGLQFLIQYYNGEERAKGNILERFSAQQFPDLHSELNLSSLELGDSALYFCASSTMNVEELFFGEGSRLTVL.

Here the CDR3 DNA reads TGTGCCAGCAGTTGGACTAGCGGGGGCGGCACAGATACGCAGTATTTT. Protein product: CASSWTSGGGTDTQYF. This rearrangement joins TRBV7-3 to TRBJ2-3; TRBD2 matches at 13 bases. The CDR3 covers 16 residues. Trimming cost V 6 bases and J 1 base; bases outside gene matches: 4. In germline, CDR1 is SGHTA, CDR2 FQGTGA.

The table lists this clonotype with many counts. The rearrangement joins TRBV10-3 to TRBJ2-3; TRBD2 matches at 13 bases. This CDR3 spans 18 amino acids. In germline, CDR1 is ENHRY, CDR2 SYGVKD. J was trimmed by 3 bases and V by 5 bases; bases with no gene match: 11. As DNA, the CDR3 is TGTGCCATCAGTTCTTGGACTAGCGGGGGCCCGACGACAGATACGCAGTATTTT. Its translation is CAISSWTSGGPTTDTQYF.

This clonotype has a count of ten or more. This rearrangement joins TRBV10-1 to TRBJ2-1; 7 nucleotides line up with TRBD1. Germline V gene lookup returns CDR1 WNHNN and CDR2 SYGVQD (reference sequence). V lost 6 bases to trimming and J lost 0 bases; unmatched junction nucleotides: 14. CDR3 size: 18 residues. The CDR3: CASRSPPPTGSSYNEQFF. DNA for the CDR3: TGCGCCAGCAGATCCCCTCCCCCGACAGGGAGCTCCTACAATGAGCAGTTCTTC.

This clonotype was counted at least ten times. The chain carries TRBV25-1 and TRBJ2-1; a weak D match, TRBD1 (6 bases). The CDR3 runs to 16 residues. The germline V gene encodes CDR1 MGHDK and CDR2 SYGVNS. Trimming removed 1 base from V and 4 bases from J, with 14 bases in between. In DNA, the CDR3 is TGTGCCAGCAGTGAATTTGATGGGGGCGGGTACAATGAGCAGTTCTTC. Translation: CASSEFDGGGYNEQFF.

This clonotype was recorded at least ten times. The J gene is TRBJ2-2, the V gene TRBV6-4; perhaps TRBD1 as D (6 bases). Germline V gene sequence: CDR1 MRHNA, CDR2 SNTAGT. The length of the CDR3 is 15 residues. V lost 6 bases, J lost 7 bases, and 18 bases lay in between. CDR3 sequence reads: CASSLDGLRGGELFF. DNA of the CDR3: TGTGCCAGCAGCCTCGACGGACTCAGGGGCGGGGAGCTGTTTTTT.